A selection of T cell receptor beta chains follows, all from one sample in a study of shared clonotypes between healthy human individuals. The repertoire was sequenced with immunoSEQ multiplex PCR; TCRdb's copy has only in-frame clones and lacks some. The table records about half a million clones, 75% to 85% of them present only once. The sample comprised PBMCs. Receptors originate from a woman aged 40 to 50 in good health. Some clones in this sample may be carry-over from other donors' samples. Both conserved end residues are part of each CDR3. Fields, in order: J gene, V gene, clone size, D gene, CDR3 protein, CDR3 DNA. A D gene is named only where the DNA matches it firmly. Size is stated for part of the rows, as once, few or many counts, or as a class when the clone is expanded.

TRBJ2-3 TRBV28 NA NA CASSLTWDTQYF TGTGCCAGCAGCCTTACCTGGGATACGCAGTATTTT
TRBJ2-5 TRBV25-1 many TRBD1 CASSVAGTGYQETQYF TGTGCCAGCAGTGTGGCCGGGACAGGGTACCAAGAGACCCAGTACTTC
TRBJ1-1 TRBV6-1 few TRBD1 CASSVRTGGAEAFF TGTGCCAGCAGTGTTCGGACAGGCGGGGCTGAAGCTTTCTTT
TRBJ2-1 TRBV11-3 NA NA CASGHRSYNEQFF TGTGCCAGCGGACACCGCTCCTACAATGAGCAGTTCTTC
TRBJ1-5 TRBV6-1 NA NA CASSGPILSYQPQHF TGTGCCAGCAGCGGGCCCATTCTTTCCTATCAGCCCCAGCATTTT
TRBJ1-6 TRBV28 NA NA CASRNLGQHVPLHF TGTGCCAGCAGGAACCTTGGACAGCACGTTCCCCTCCACTTT
TRBJ1-6 TRBV2 NA NA CASSLQGNSPLHF TGTGCCAGCTCACTCCAAGGGAATTCACCCCTCCACTTT
TRBJ1-6 TRBV5-1 NA NA CASSSAGDYNSPLHF TGCGCCAGCAGTTCGGCAGGGGATTATAATTCACCCCTCCACTTT
TRBJ2-4 TRBV5-1 NA NA CASSLDLDIQYF TGCGCCAGCAGCTTGGATTTGGACATTCAGTACTTC
TRBJ2-1 TRBV6-1 once NA CASTPGQELSEQFF TGTGCCAGCACTCCCGGGCAGGAGCTAAGTGAGCAGTTCTTC
TRBJ2-7 TRBV21-1 NA NA CASSNRTVQYF TGTGCCAGCAGCAATCGGACAGTGCAGTACTTC
TRBJ2-3 TRBV11-2 NA TRBD2 CASSGGLASTDTQYF TGTGCCAGCAGCGGGGGACTAGCTAGCACAGATACGCAGTATTTT
TRBJ2-1 TRBV5-1 NA NA CASSLSRNEQFF TGCGCCAGCAGCTTGTCTAGGAATGAGCAGTTCTTC
TRBJ1-5 TRBV4-1 NA NA CASSQGRLGNQPQHF TGCGCCAGCAGCCAGGGGAGGTTGGGCAATCAGCCCCAGCATTTT
TRBJ2-1 TRBV21-1 NA NA CASSKVRTRRNEQFF TGTGCCAGCAGCAAAGTTAGGACGAGGAGGAATGAGCAGTTCTTC
TRBJ1-3 TRBV7-2 NA NA CASSLEGNTIYF TGTGCCAGCAGCTTAGAGGGAAACACCATATATTTT
TRBJ1-3 TRBV28 NA NA CASSPGQRTGNTIYF TGTGCCAGCAGCCCAGGACAGAGGACTGGAAACACCATATATTTT
TRBJ2-5 TRBV28 NA TRBD2 CASSPAGAQETQYF TGTGCCAGCAGCCCAGCGGGAGCCCAAGAGACCCAGTACTTC
TRBJ2-7 TRBV4-3 NA NA CASSQTLGQIYEQYF TGCGCCAGCAGCCAAACCCTTGGACAAATCTACGAGCAGTACTTC
TRBJ2-7 TRBV7-2 few NA CASSLGRGRSYEQYF TGTGCCAGCAGCTTAGGGCGGGGTCGCTCCTACGAGCAGTACTTC
TRBJ2-7 TRBV6-5 NA NA CASRRTPGPPYEQYF TGTGCCAGCAGACGCACGCCGGGTCCCCCATACGAGCAGTACTTC
TRBJ2-1 TRBV10-3 NA TRBD2 CAISEGREIQDEQFF TGTGCCATCAGTGAGGGGCGGGAGATACAGGATGAGCAGTTCTTC